This T cell receptor (beta chain) was recovered during a study of radiotherapy plus CTLA-4 blockade in lung cancer. The study's findings and limits: Early blood T cell clone changes and increased post-radiation serum interferon-beta were reportedly the strongest response predictors.

Patients had chemo-refractory metastatic non-small-cell lung cancer and received focal radiation plus CTLA-4 blockade that used ipilimumab. Of note for this clone: The antigen is not known.

The protocol was immunoSEQ multiplex PCR, while the TCRdb copy is restricted to in-frame clones and leaves out a portion. The sample carries 62,000 or so clones, 70% to 80% recorded once. Sample: peripheral blood, taken from a patient treated with radiotherapy plus ipilimumab. The receptor was isolated from a human donor with non-small cell lung cancer who had a complete response to radiotherapy plus ipilimumab.

The CDR3 DNA reads TGCGCCAGCAGCTTGCGAGACAGCTCCTACAATGAGCAGTTCTTC. Translation: CASSLRDSSYNEQFF. The V and J genes are TRBV5-1 and TRBJ2-1, with D possibly being TRBD1 (5 bases). The germline V gene encodes CDR1 SGHRS and CDR2 YFSETQ. CDR3 length equals 15 residues. The V and J ends lost 1 base and 0 bases respectively, with 8 bases between them.